This note documents a single T cell receptor (beta chain) sequence. The source of the sample is a study of T cell changes during pregnancy in multiple sclerosis. V dropped 6 bases and J dropped 4; count of bases not matched to a gene: 17. CDR1 is MDHEN and CDR2 is SYDVKM in the germline V gene. The CDR3 covers 18 residues. Here immunoSEQ multiplex PCR was the method, and the copy in TCRdb shows in-frame clones only, minus some. Here the sample spans about 120,000 clones, roughly 92% being singletons. The chain employs TRBV28 and TRBJ2-1, with TRBD2 matching 8 bases. This receptor was obtained from a female donor with multiple sclerosis, enrolled in a pregnancy study. The input for sequencing was peripheral blood, taken before pregnancy. As DNA, the CDR3 is TGTGCCAGCAGCTCCTTGTCCCTTACGGGAGGGATGTACAATGAGCAGTTCTTC. Its protein product is CASSSLSLTGGMYNEQFF.